This TCR beta chain originates from a study of blood T cell repertoires in COVID-19. How the authors handled the data: The authors estimated nucleated cell counts from reference gene primer amplification. Clones were sequenced by immunoSEQ multiplex PCR, and TCRdb holds only the in-frame ones, with some missing. The V and J calls and clone size were taken over from that table, and D and trimming were inferred from the DNA. The sample lists 85,000 to 130,000 clones, 70% to 85% occurring once. CDR1 SGHAT and CDR2 FQNNGV come from the germline V gene. J lost 3 bases, V lost 1 base, and 7 bases had no gene match. This CDR3 contains 17 residues. A single count supports this clone.

V and J are TRBV11-2 and TRBJ2-2; TRBD2 matches 8 bases. The TCR sequence derives from a woman aged 55-69 years with acute or convalescent COVID-19. Material: peripheral blood. CDR3 amino acids: CASSLAGGVYDTGELFF. CDR3 DNA sequence: TGTGCCAGCAGCTTAGCGGGAGGGGTATATGACACCGGGGAGCTGTTTTTT.